This T cell receptor (beta chain) was sequenced during a study of CD8 T cells in ankylosing spondylitis. In regard to this clonotype: Its antigen is not identified.

Germline V CDR1 and CDR2: MDHEN, SYDVKM. The CDR3 covers 16 residues. Trimming took off 1 base at V and 5 bases at J, with 12 bases between the two ends. Study conclusions and caveats: Blood from ankylosing spondylitis patients appeared to carry a characteristic roughly 8-variant TCR beta motif. Reported data indicate significant enrichment of disease-linked clones within matched ankylosing spondylitis synovial fluid.

Researchers built TCR beta libraries using quantitative 5'-RACE with molecular barcodes. TCRdb ran MiXCR on the 5' RACE reads and lists one entry per CDR3 protein. Found here are around 440,000 distinct CDR3 sequences, roughly 17% of them singletons; the top ten hold over 0.9%. This rearrangement joins TRBV28 to TRBJ1-6; D might be TRBD1 (6 bases). The sequenced material came from blood, either unsorted or a sorted T cell fraction (not recorded which). The TCR was taken from a male donor with ankylosing spondylitis. The CDR3 here is CASSLFPGADNSPLHF. CDR3 in DNA: TGTGCCAGCAGTTTATTTCCAGGGGCTGATAATTCACCCCTCCACTTT. Full variable domain (rest looked up from reference TRBV28 and TRBJ1-6): DVKVTQSSRYLVKRTGEKVFLECVQDMDHENMFWYRQDPGLGLRLIYFSYDVKMKEKGDIPEGYSVSREKKERFSLILESASTNQTSMYLCASSLFPGADNSPLHFGNGTRLTVT.